This entry lists 13 T cell receptor beta chains sequenced from one sample in a study of blood T cell repertoires in COVID-19. The method was immunoSEQ multiplex PCR; TCRdb's version includes in-frame clones alone and lacks a portion of them. This sample has some 300,000 clones, with under 90% found just once. The sample comprised PBMCs or T cells enriched from blood (not recorded which). The receptor source for this set is a woman in her fifties or sixties who had been exposed to COVID-19.

The gene calls are TRBV2 and TRBJ2-1; unclear D gene. Germline CDR1 SNHLY, CDR2 FYNNEI. Trimming left V 3 bases short and J 5 bases short, with 20 bases between. CDR3 size: 17 residues. This CDR3 reads CASSDSHPNIRNNEQFF. The CDR3 DNA reads as TGTGCCAGCAGTGATAGCCATCCAAATATCCGGAACAATGAGCAGTTCTTC.

This clone was seen just once. The rearrangement joins TRBV5-5 to TRBJ2-7; tentative D call: TRBD2 (6 bases). Germline CDR1 SGHKS, CDR2 YYEKEE (reference sequence). V was shortened by 2 bases and J by 1 base, with 13 bases between the two germline ends. The CDR3 length is 15 residues. The CDR3 is CASSFLGTRSYEQYF. DNA for the CDR3: TGTGCCAGCAGCTTCCTCGGGACTCGTTCCTACGAGCAGTACTTC.

The CDR3 bases are TGTGCCAGCAGTTCCACAGAGACCTTTAGCAATCAGCCCCAGCATTTT. Translated: CASSSTETFSNQPQHF. V is TRBV28 and J is TRBJ1-5, with D uncertain. The germline V gene has CDR1 MDHEN and CDR2 SYDVKM. The V and J ends lost 4 bases and 0 bases respectively, with 13 bases between them. This CDR3 is 16 amino acids long.

The V call is TRBV4-2, the J call TRBJ1-4, with a weak D call TRBD1 (5 bases). This CDR3 is 15 amino acids long. Germline-derived CDR1 and CDR2 are LGHNA and YNFKEQ. V was cut by 1 base and J by 3 bases, with 9 bases left in between. The CDR3 sequence is CASSQGAGPNEKLFF. CDR3 bases: TGTGCCAGCAGCCAAGGTGCAGGGCCTAATGAAAAACTGTTTTTT.

V and J are TRBV6-5 and TRBJ1-1; D is unclear. CDR3 size: 12 residues. Germline CDR1 reads MNHEY; CDR2 reads SVGAGI. Trimming stripped 6 bases from V and 9 bases from J, with 14 bases between. This CDR3 is CASSHEREKAFF. The DNA of the CDR3 is TGTGCCAGCAGCCACGAACGGGAAAAAGCTTTCTTT.

V usage is TRBV13 and J usage is TRBJ1-2; the D is unclear. The CDR3 sequence is 15 residues long. Germline V gives CDR1 PRHDT, CDR2 FYEKMQ (reference sequence). The V gene lost 6 bases and the J gene lost 5 bases, with 19 bases spanning the gap. CDR3: CASRRVYYPDYGYTF. In DNA form, the CDR3 reads TGTGCCAGCAGGAGAGTGTACTATCCGGATTATGGCTACACCTTC.

A note on this clone: Other nucleotide sequences in the sample specify the same CDR3. This chain connects TRBV6-5 to TRBJ1-2; possibly TRBD1 for D (5 bases). The V gene lost 3 bases and the J gene lost 2 bases, with 7 bases spanning the gap. Germline V gene lookup returns CDR1 MNHEY and CDR2 SVGAGI. This CDR3 has 13 amino acids. The CDR3 region has the DNA TGTGCCAGCAGTTATGGGGGGAACTATGGCTACACCTTC. It encodes CASSYGGNYGYTF.

The V gene is TRBV7-6, the J gene TRBJ1-5; tentatively, D is TRBD1 (5 bases). The V end lost 5 bases, the J end lost 7 bases, and 12 bases lay between the germline ends. The germline V gene encodes CDR1 SGHVS and CDR2 FNYEAQ. The CDR3 runs 13 residues. The CDR3 region is CASSPQEGQPQHF. DNA for the CDR3: TGTGCCAGCAGCCCTCAGGAGGGGCAGCCCCAGCATTTT.

The chain joins TRBV18 to TRBJ1-1; TRBD1 agrees at 7 bases. Germline V gene sequence: CDR1 KGHSH, CDR2 LQKENI. The CDR3 runs 14 residues. The J segment lost 11 bases and the V segment lost 3 bases, leaving 12 bases of the junction unmatched. The CDR3, as DNA: TGTGCCAGCTCACCCGACCAGGGACAGCGTCCGGCTTTCTTT. This codes for CASSPDQGQRPAFF.

V and J are TRBV3-1 (or the pseudogene TRBV3-2) and TRBJ2-7; D is perhaps TRBD2 (6 bases). The CDR3 is 18 amino acids. Germline V gene sequence: CDR1 LGHDT, CDR2 YNNKEL (reference sequence). Trimming stripped 4 bases from V and 1 base from J, with 23 bases between. The CDR3 is CASSLIKFIGGLSYEQYF. The DNA of the CDR3 is TGTGCCAGCAGCCTCATAAAATTCATCGGGGGTCTATCCTACGAGCAGTACTTC.

V usage is TRBV9 and J usage is TRBJ2-5; the match to TRBD2 covers 10 bases. This CDR3 has 16 amino acids. Trimming at V came to 0 bases and at J to 7 bases, leaving 9 bases not matched to a gene. Germline V lookup: CDR1 SGDLS, CDR2 YYNGEE. The CDR3, as DNA: TGTGCCAGCAGCGTAGACAGCGGGGGGGCTAGTCGGACCCAGTACTTC. Translated: CASSVDSGGASRTQYF.

This clone was counted a single time. The J gene is TRBJ2-5, the V gene TRBV4-1, with no clear D. The V and J ends lost 0 bases and 10 bases respectively, with 15 bases between them. The CDR3 is 14 residues long. Germline V gene lookup returns CDR1 MGHRA and CDR2 YSYEKL. CDR3 residues: CASSQDFPRTVQYF. The CDR3 DNA is TGCGCCAGCAGCCAAGATTTCCCTAGAACGGTCCAGTACTTC.

This rearrangement joins TRBV28 to TRBJ2-5, with TRBD2 as a possible D gene (5 bases). The V end was cut by 1 base, the J end by 4 bases, with 10 bases between. The CDR3 is 14 residues long. Germline V CDR1 and CDR2: MDHEN, SYDVKM. This CDR3 is CASSLLGSPETQYF. CDR3 bases: TGTGCCAGCAGTTTATTAGGGAGCCCAGAGACCCAGTACTTC.